The 22 T cell receptor beta chains below were found in one sample sequenced in a study of PD-1 blockade in classical Hodgkin lymphoma. Assay: immunoSEQ multiplex PCR; the TCRdb copy retains only in-frame clones and omits some. The sample carries 35,000 to 45,000 clones, over 80% recorded once. Each patient's relapse followed autologous stem cell transplantation, and brentuximab vedotin exposure varied. The specimen was peripheral blood mononuclear cells (PBMCs), collected at baseline. These receptors all come from a human donor with classical Hodgkin lymphoma.

The chain has TRBV7-2 and TRBJ2-5; tentatively, D is TRBD2 (6 bases). The J call is uncertain, as TRBJ2-7 better fits the DNA end. Germline CDR1 reads SGHTA; CDR2 reads FQGNSA. This CDR3 is 14 amino acids long. In nucleotides, the CDR3 is TGTGCCAGCAGCTTAGGGCGGGGTCCCTACGAGCAGTACTTC. Protein: CASSLGRGPYEQYF.

This clone was observed a few times. The rearrangement links TRBV5-1 to TRBJ2-2; 12 bases are a match to TRBD2. Germline V gene data show CDR1 as SGHRS and CDR2 as YFSETQ. Trimming removed 4 bases from V and 4 bases from J; junction bases left unmatched: 5. The CDR3 runs to 16 residues. CDR3 in amino acids: CASSRRTSGITGELFF. As DNA, the CDR3 is TGCGCCAGCAGCCGCCGGACTAGCGGGATCACCGGGGAGCTGTTTTTT.

J is TRBJ2-5 and V is TRBV5-1; tentative D call: TRBD2 (5 bases). The germline gives CDR1 SGHRS, CDR2 YFSETQ. Trimming stripped 0 bases from V and 4 bases from J, with 13 bases between. The CDR3 runs to 15 residues. The CDR3 reads CASSLAGSGLETQYF. CDR3 sequence (DNA): TGCGCCAGCAGCTTGGCCGGAAGCGGCTTAGAGACCCAGTACTTC. The variable domain in full, completed from reference TRBV5-1 and TRBJ2-5, reads KAGVTQTPRYLIKTRGQQVTLSCSPISGHRSVSWYQQTPGQGLQFLFEYFSETQRNKGNFPGRFSGRQFSNSRSEMNVSTLELGDSALYLCASSLAGSGLETQYFGPGTRLLVL.

V and J are TRBV6-6 and TRBJ2-5, with D perhaps matching TRBD1 (6 bases). Germline CDR1 MNHNY, CDR2 SVGAGI (reference sequence). This CDR3 spans 15 amino acids. The V end was cut by 2 bases, the J end by 2 bases, with 12 bases between. The CDR3 region has the DNA TGTGCCAGCAGTTACGGGGGCCGGGTACAAGAGACCCAGTACTTC. It encodes CASSYGGRVQETQYF.

The chain uses TRBV18 and TRBJ1-2; D gene uncertain. V lost 4 bases, J lost 2 bases, and 5 bases lay in between. CDR1 and CDR2 from the germline V gene are KGHSH and LQKENI. CDR3 length equals 12 residues. The CDR3 loop is CASSRLNYGYTF. DNA for the CDR3: TGTGCCAGCTCACGACTGAACTATGGCTACACCTTC.

The chain joins TRBV30 to TRBJ2-1, with D perhaps matching TRBD2 (6 bases). Germline V lookup: CDR1 GTSNPN, CDR2 SVGIG (reference sequence). The V end lost 0 bases, the J end lost 16 bases, and 19 bases lay between the germline ends. The CDR3 is 13 residues long. The CDR3 region is CAWSVRVGGILFF. The CDR3 nucleotides read TGTGCCTGGAGTGTACGTGTGGGCGGGATCTTATTCTTC.

This clone has a handful of counts. The CDR3 nucleotides read TGTGCCAGCAGGACAGGGTTCTCACCCCTCCACTTT. Translation: CASRTGFSPLHF. This chain links TRBV27 with TRBJ1-6, with 7 positions matching TRBD1. Trimming removed 6 bases from V and 10 bases from J; junction bases left unmatched: 3. The CDR3 runs 12 residues. Germline assignment: CDR1 MNHEY and CDR2 SMNVEV (reference sequence).

The CDR3 protein is CASSMGKAHSNQPQHF. The CDR3 DNA follows: TGTGCCAGTAGTATGGGCAAGGCCCATAGCAATCAGCCCCAGCATTTT. V is TRBV19 and J is TRBJ1-5; D remains ambiguous. The CDR3 runs 16 residues. CDR1 and CDR2 from the germline V gene are LNHDA and SQIVND (reference sequence). V was cut by 3 bases and J by 0 bases, with 12 bases left in between.

This sequence joins TRBV10-3 and TRBJ2-1; 10 nucleotides match TRBD2. Germline V gene sequence: CDR1 ENHRY, CDR2 SYGVKD. There are 16 residues in the CDR3. J gave up 5 bases and V 8 bases, and 12 bases lay outside the gene matches. In DNA form, the CDR3 reads TGTGCCATCTCCCTTCGGGGACTAGCGACCAACAATGAGCAGTTCTTC. It is translated as CAISLRGLATNNEQFF.

The CDR3 reads CASSLTGGGSSPLHF. In DNA, the CDR3 is TGTGCCAGCAGCTTAACTGGGGGGGGAAGCTCACCCCTCCACTTT. The chain combines TRBV7-3 with TRBJ1-6, with D possibly being TRBD1 (5 bases). V shed 0 bases and J shed 10 bases, with 13 bases lying between them. Germline CDR1 and CDR2: SGHTA and FQGTGA. The CDR3 is made up of 15 amino acids.

The chain couples TRBV5-8 to TRBJ1-2, with D possibly TRBD1 on 6 matching bases. Germline V gene lookup returns CDR1 SGHTS and CDR2 YDEGEE. Trimming removed 2 bases from V and 7 bases from J, with 15 bases in between. The CDR3 is made up of 14 amino acids. For the CDR3, the DNA is TGTGCCAGCAGCTTACAGGGCTCCTGGAGTGGCTACACCTTC. This codes for CASSLQGSWSGYTF.

The table lists this clone with a count of one. This chain joins TRBV6-5 and TRBJ2-7; D call uncertain. CDR1 and CDR2 from the germline V gene are MNHEY and SVGAGI. The V end was cut by 2 bases, the J end by 0 bases, with 11 bases between. This CDR3 comprises 15 residues. This CDR3 is CASSYRGRGSYEQYF. The DNA for the CDR3 is TGTGCCAGCAGTTACCGAGGACGAGGCTCCTACGAGCAGTACTTC.

This clone showed up just a few times. This chain links TRBV10-3 with TRBJ1-2; D call uncertain. V lost 0 bases to trimming and J lost 7 bases, with 6 bases between them. The CDR3 sequence is 12 residues long. Germline V gives CDR1 ENHRY, CDR2 SYGVKD. For the CDR3, the DNA is TGTGCCATCAGTGAGTCGTGGGTTGGCTACACCTTC. Encoded protein: CAISESWVGYTF.

The V and J genes are TRBV9 and TRBJ1-2, with D unclear. The CDR3 runs 15 residues. Per germline, CDR1 SGDLS and CDR2 YYNGEE. V shed 2 bases and J shed 8 bases, with 19 bases lying between them. The CDR3 is CASSVGGLRVWGYTF. The CDR3 region has the DNA TGTGCCAGCAGCGTGGGAGGACTAAGGGTGTGGGGCTACACCTTC.

The rearrangement links TRBV7-9 to TRBJ1-4, with a possible D match to TRBD1 (5 bases). The CDR3 loop spans 15 amino acids. Trimming removed 1 base at V and 8 bases at J, with 14 bases between. Per germline, CDR1 SEHNR and CDR2 FQNEAQ (reference sequence). CDR3 protein: CASSLEAGLREKLFF. The CDR3 region has the DNA TGTGCCAGCAGCTTAGAAGCAGGGCTCCGAGAAAAACTGTTTTTT.

Concerning this clone itself: The identical CDR3 is also encoded by other nucleotide sequences in the sample. The chain is built from TRBV28 and TRBJ2-3; the match to TRBD1 covers 9 bases. This CDR3 comprises 15 residues. Germline V gene sequence: CDR1 MDHEN, CDR2 SYDVKM. V shed 6 bases and J 2 bases; nucleotides not matched to a gene: 6. CDR3 residues: CASSRRDRDTDTQYF. DNA of the CDR3: TGTGCCAGCAGCCGCCGGGACAGGGACACAGATACGCAGTATTTT.

The rearrangement uses TRBV11-3 and TRBJ2-2; 7 bases map to TRBD1. Germline CDR1 reads SGHNT; CDR2 reads YENEEA. V lost 4 bases, J lost 0 bases, and 8 bases stayed unmatched. This CDR3 region has 17 residues. CDR3 protein: CASSSIGQESNTGELFF. In nucleotides, the CDR3 is TGTGCCAGCAGCTCGATAGGACAGGAGTCGAACACCGGGGAGCTGTTTTTT.

V is TRBV7-6 and J is TRBJ1-4, with 7 bases identical to TRBD1. Germline lookup yields CDR1 SGHVS and CDR2 FNYEAQ. This CDR3 comprises 14 residues. The V segment lost 2 bases and the J segment 10 bases; nucleotides outside the gene matches: 7. CDR3 bases: TGTGCCAGCAGCTTAATTGACAGGGAGGGAAAACTGTTTTTT. This gives the protein CASSLIDREGKLFF.

The gene calls are TRBV6-5 and TRBJ1-1; D gene ambiguous. Germline V gene data show CDR1 as MNHEY and CDR2 as SVGAGI. CDR3 size: 14 residues. The V end was cut by 3 bases, the J end by 1 base, with 9 bases between. CDR3 amino acids: CASSYARWNTEAFF. The CDR3 DNA is TGTGCCAGCAGTTATGCTCGGTGGAACACTGAAGCTTTCTTT.

J is TRBJ1-5 and V is TRBV21-1; the D call in the table, TRBD1, was not verified against the DNA. TRBV21-1 is recorded as a pseudogene. The CDR3 is made up of 18 amino acids. The CDR3 nucleotides are TGTGCCAGCATCTTTAGGGACAGGGAACTTGAGGGCAATCAGCCCCAGCATTTT. Protein product: CASIFRDRELEGNQPQHF.

The rearrangement joins TRBV2 to TRBJ2-2; either TRBD1 or TRBD2 may supply D (5 bases each). The CDR3 consists of 14 residues. Per the germline V gene, CDR1 is SNHLY and CDR2 is FYNNEI. V lost 8 bases, J lost 1 base, and 11 bases lay in between. CDR3 protein: CASSGTVNTGELFF. DNA for the CDR3: TGTGCCAGCTCCGGGACGGTGAACACCGGGGAGCTGTTTTTT.

The chain employs TRBV30 and TRBJ1-2; TRBD1 matches at 7 bases. Trimming took 0 bases from V and 4 from J; bases not matched to a gene: 8. The germline V gene has CDR1 GTSNPN and CDR2 SVGIG (reference sequence). The CDR3 has 15 residues. As DNA, the CDR3 is TGTGCCTGGAGTGTACAGGGGATCCGTGGCTATGGCTACACCTTC. Translating it yields CAWSVQGIRGYGYTF.